The clone carrying this TCR beta chain showed up just a few times. Its antigen is still unknown. A J-beta primer mix and a sample-barcoded 5' primer were used in a second PCR of roughly 7 to 12 cycles. Researchers report that a template-switch adaptor with 12 random nucleotides tagged each cDNA molecule. One entry per CDR3 protein, called by TCRdb with MiXCR from the 5' RACE reads. The table has more than 1.4 million distinct CDR3 sequences, around 42% seen once. No fewer than 5 micrograms of total RNA were isolated from every sample. This sample was included in a study of blood T cells in healthy people across ages. Whole-study results and caveats: The study found TCR beta diversity correlated strongly with naive T cell percentage. The study found more naive CD4+ cells and higher diversity in long-lived than aged donors.

CDR1 is SGHKS, CDR2 YYEKEE, per germline (reference sequence). V lost 6 bases, J lost 9 bases, and 10 bases stayed unmatched. CDR3 length: 15 amino acids. The receptor's source is a woman younger than 35 in good health. Sequencing used blood. The V and J genes are TRBV5-5 and TRBJ2-1; 12 bases agree with TRBD1. The CDR3 reads CASTSPGQGAFEQFF. Here the CDR3 DNA reads TGTGCCAGCACCTCACCGGGACAGGGGGCTTTTGAGCAGTTCTTC.